This T cell receptor beta chain was recorded in a study of cytomegalovirus exposure and HLA in healthy donors. Study results and limitations: According to the study, approximately 150 TCR beta chains were cytomegalovirus-associated. Apart from CMV serostatus, no immune exposure information was available. Exclusion as indistinguishable affected some V segments, including TRBV6-2 and TRBV6-3. One later analysis reportedly identified an Asian-associated ancestry cluster that showed fewer N-insertions than the approximately 700-donor mean.

As to this clone: Antigen specificity is unknown.

CDR3 length equals 15 residues. V was pared by 2 bases and J by 4 bases, with 13 bases between. Germline V lookup: CDR1 MDHEN, CDR2 SYDVKM. The PCR used 60 Vbeta and 13 Jbeta primers. Measured with immunoSEQ multiplex PCR; TCRdb has only the in-frame clones, and not every one. The data contain 150,000 to 200,000 clones, under 70% of them singletons. Specimen: PBMCs. The rearrangement links TRBV28 to TRBJ2-3; perhaps TRBD2 as D (6 bases). The receptor was derived from a middle-aged woman in good health and CMV-seropositive. Here the CDR3 reads CASSLVTPGADTQYF. The CDR3 DNA reads TGTGCCAGCAGTTTAGTCACGCCGGGGGCAGATACGCAGTATTTT.